Listed here is a single TCR beta chain. Its antigen is still unknown. This record comes from a study of T cell responses to AZD1222 COVID-19 vaccine. The wider study: Pooling covered second doses at about 4 or about 12 weeks.

V was clipped by 3 bases and J by 4 bases; unmatched bases: 2. This CDR3 spans 14 amino acids. The germline gives CDR1 MGHDK, CDR2 SYGVNS. Study-wide findings and caveats: Females outnumbered males among donors, who were mostly white British; clonal diversity was possibly underestimated. Baseline serology detected seropositivity in only six AZD1222 recipients. Of spike-specific TCRs, nearly half reportedly target regions left unmutated in variants.

Generated by immunoSEQ multiplex PCR, the TCRdb table keeps only in-frame clones and is missing some. The sample consists of around 100,000 clones, around 94% of them appearing once. This specimen consisted of peripheral blood, obtained on day 0 of AZD1222 vaccination. The origin of this receptor is an adult in good health. This chain links TRBV25-1 with TRBJ1-2; 10 nucleotides agree with TRBD1. Here the CDR3 reads CASSETGGRYGYTF. CDR3 DNA: TGTGCCAGCAGTGAGACAGGGGGCCGCTATGGCTACACCTTC.